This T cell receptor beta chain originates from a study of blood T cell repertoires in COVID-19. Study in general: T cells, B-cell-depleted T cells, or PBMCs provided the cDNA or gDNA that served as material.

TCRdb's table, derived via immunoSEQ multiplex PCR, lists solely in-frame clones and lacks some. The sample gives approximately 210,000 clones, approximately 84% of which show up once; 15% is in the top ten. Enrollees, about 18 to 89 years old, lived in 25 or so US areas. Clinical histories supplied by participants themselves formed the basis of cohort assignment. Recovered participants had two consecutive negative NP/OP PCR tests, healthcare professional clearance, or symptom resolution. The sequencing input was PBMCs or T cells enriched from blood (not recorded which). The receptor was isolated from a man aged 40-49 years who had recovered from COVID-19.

The CDR3 nucleotides are TGTGCCAGTAGTCAAGAAGCCAGAGGGCCCCAGCATTTT. Protein sequence: CASSQEARGPQHF. The chain recombines TRBV19 with TRBJ1-5, with unresolved D. Germline V gives CDR1 LNHDA, CDR2 SQIVND (reference sequence). This CDR3 comprises 13 residues. Between the trimmed V and J ends, which lost 5 bases and 9 bases, there was a span of 14 bases. The full variable domain, in which reference TRBV19 and TRBJ1-5 provide the parts outside the CDR3, is DGGITQSPKYLFRKEGQNVTLSCEQNLNHDAMYWYRQDPGQGLRLIYYSQIVNDFQKGDIAEGYSVSREKKESFPLTVTSAQKNPTAFYLCASSQEARGPQHFGDGTRLSIL.